What follows describes a single T cell receptor beta chain. Antigen: not known. Caucasian individuals from Russia who were healthy and aged 6 to 90 acted as donors. The data were taken from a study of blood T cells in healthy people across ages. Looking at the study overall: Researchers report that template switching captured about one barcoded beta molecule per two T cells. Findings of the study overall: It was held that the diversity estimates obtained from one million T cells were underestimates.

Alongside a J-beta primer mix, a sample-barcoded 5' primer served in a second PCR lasting about 7 to 11 cycles. TCRdb re-called the 5' RACE reads with MiXCR, one entry per CDR3 protein. Among some 670,000 distinct CDR3 sequences listed, around 52% were seen once. The sequencing input was blood. The receptor was derived from an elderly woman in good health.

This chain's CDR3 is CASSYLYPGDTQYF. The CDR3 region has the DNA TGTGCCAGCAGTTATCTGTACCCCGGGGATACGCAGTATTTT. The V call is TRBV6-5, the J call TRBJ2-3; no reliable D call. From germline, CDR1 is MNHEY and CDR2 SVGAGI. This CDR3 is 14 amino acids long. V was trimmed by 3 bases and J by 6 bases, leaving 13 bases between them.